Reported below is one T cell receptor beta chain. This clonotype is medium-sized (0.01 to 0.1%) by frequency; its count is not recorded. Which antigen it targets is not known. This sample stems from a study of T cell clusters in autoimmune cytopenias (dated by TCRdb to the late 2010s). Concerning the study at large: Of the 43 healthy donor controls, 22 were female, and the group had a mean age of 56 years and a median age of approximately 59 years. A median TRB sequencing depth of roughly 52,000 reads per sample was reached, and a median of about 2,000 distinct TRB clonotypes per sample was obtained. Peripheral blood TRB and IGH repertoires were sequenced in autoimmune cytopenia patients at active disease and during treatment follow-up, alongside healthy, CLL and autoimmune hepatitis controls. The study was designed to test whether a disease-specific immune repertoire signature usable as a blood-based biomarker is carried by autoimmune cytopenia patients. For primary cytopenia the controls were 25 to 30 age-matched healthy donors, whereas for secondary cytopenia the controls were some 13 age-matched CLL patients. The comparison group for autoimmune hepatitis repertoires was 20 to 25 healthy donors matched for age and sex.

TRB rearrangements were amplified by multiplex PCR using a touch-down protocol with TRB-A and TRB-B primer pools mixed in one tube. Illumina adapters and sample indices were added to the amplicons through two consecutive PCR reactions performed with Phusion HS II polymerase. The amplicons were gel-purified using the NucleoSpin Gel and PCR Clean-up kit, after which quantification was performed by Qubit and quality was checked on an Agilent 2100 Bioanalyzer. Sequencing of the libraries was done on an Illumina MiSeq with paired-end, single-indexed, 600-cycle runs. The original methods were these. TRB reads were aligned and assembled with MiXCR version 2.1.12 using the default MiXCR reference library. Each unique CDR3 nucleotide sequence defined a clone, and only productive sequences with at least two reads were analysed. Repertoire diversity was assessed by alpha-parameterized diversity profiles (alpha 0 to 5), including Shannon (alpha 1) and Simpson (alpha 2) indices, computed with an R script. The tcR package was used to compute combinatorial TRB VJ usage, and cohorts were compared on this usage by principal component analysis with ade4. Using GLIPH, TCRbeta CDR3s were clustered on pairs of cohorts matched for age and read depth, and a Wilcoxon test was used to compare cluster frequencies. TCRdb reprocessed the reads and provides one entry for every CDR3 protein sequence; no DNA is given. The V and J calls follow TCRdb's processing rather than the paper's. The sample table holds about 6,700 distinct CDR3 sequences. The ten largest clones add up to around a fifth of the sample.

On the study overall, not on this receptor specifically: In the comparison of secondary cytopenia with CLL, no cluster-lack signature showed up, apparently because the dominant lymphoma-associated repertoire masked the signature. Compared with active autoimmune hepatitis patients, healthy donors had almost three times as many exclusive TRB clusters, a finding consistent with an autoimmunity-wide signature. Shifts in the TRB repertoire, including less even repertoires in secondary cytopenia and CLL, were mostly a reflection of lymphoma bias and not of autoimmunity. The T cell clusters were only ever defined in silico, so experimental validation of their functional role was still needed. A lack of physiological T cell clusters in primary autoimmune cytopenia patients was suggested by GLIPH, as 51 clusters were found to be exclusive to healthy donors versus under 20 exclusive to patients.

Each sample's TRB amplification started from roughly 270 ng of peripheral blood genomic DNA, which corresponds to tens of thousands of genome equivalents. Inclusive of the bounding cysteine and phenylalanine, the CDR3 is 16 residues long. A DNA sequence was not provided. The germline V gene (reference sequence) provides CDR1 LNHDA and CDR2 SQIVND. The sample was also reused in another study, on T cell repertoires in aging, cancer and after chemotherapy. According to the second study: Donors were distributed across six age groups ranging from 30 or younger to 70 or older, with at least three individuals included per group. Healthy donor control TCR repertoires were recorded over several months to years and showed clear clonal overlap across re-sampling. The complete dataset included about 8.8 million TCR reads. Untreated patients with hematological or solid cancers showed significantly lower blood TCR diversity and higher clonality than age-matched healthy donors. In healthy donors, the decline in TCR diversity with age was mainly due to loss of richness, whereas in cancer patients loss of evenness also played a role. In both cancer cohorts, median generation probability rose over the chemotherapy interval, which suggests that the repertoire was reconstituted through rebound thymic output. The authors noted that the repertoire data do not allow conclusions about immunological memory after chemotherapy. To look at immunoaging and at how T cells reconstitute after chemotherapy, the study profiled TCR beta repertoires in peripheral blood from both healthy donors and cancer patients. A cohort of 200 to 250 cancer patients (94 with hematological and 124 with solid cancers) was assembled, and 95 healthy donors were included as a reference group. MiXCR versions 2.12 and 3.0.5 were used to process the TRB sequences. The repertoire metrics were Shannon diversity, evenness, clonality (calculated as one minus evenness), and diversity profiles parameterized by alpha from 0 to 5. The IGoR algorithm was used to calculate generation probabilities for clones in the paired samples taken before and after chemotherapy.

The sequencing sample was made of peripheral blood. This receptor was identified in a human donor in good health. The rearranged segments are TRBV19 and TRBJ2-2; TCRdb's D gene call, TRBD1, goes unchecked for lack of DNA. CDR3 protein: CASSISRGATTGELFF.